Presented here are 9 T cell receptor beta chains from one specimen sequenced in a study of identical twins. MiXCR, applied by TCRdb to the 5' RACE reads, yields one record per CDR3 protein. The profile shows approximately 1.8 million distinct CDR3 sequences, roughly 35% of them singletons. Source material: cord blood. The source is a newborn girl in good health.

This clonotype was seen a few times. One junction end disagrees with the germline gene, perhaps due to a read error. The chain joins TRBV20-1 to TRBJ2-7, with unresolved D. CDR1 and CDR2 (germline): DFQATT, SNEGSKA (reference sequence). CDR3 length: 11 residues. CDR3 sequence: CSATAAYQQYF. DNA for the CDR3: TGCAGTGCTACTGCTGCCTACCAGCAGTACTTC.

The CDR3 bases are TGCAGTGCTGCGACCGGGACAGGGCCTTGGGGTCAGCCCCAGCATTTT. This sequence encodes CSAATGTGPWGQPQHF. The chain combines TRBV20-1 with TRBJ1-5; TRBD1 agrees at 9 bases. Germline CDR1 and CDR2: DFQATT and SNEGSKA (reference sequence). The CDR3 has 16 residues. Trimming cost V 5 bases and J 6 bases; bases outside gene matches: 14.

This clonotype was observed a handful of times. The gene calls are TRBV2 and TRBJ2-7; TRBD1 matches 7 bases. Trimming at V came to 7 bases and at J to 6 bases, leaving 6 bases not matched to a gene. Per germline, CDR1 SNHLY and CDR2 FYNNEI. This CDR3 has 12 amino acids. Written as DNA, the CDR3 is TGTGCCAGCACTGCGACAGGGAGCGAGCAGTACTTC. Encoded protein: CASTATGSEQYF.

The sample holds a few counts of this clonotype. This chain uses TRBV4-1 with TRBJ2-7; 9 positions agree with TRBD2. This CDR3 has 15 amino acids. V dropped 4 bases and J dropped 3; count of bases not matched to a gene: 7. Germline lookup yields CDR1 MGHRA and CDR2 YSYEKL. The CDR3 DNA reads as TGCGCCAGCAGCCCCCTACTAGCGGGCCTCTACGAGCAGTACTTC. Protein: CASSPLLAGLYEQYF.

There are many counts of this clonotype. The rearrangement links TRBV7-2 to TRBJ2-4, with D unclear. With 3 bases removed from V and 0 bases from J, the gap between germline ends came to 9 bases. The length of the CDR3 is 15 residues. Germline V lookup: CDR1 SGHTA, CDR2 FQGNSA. The CDR3 spells CASSFRPLAKNIQYF. The CDR3 nucleotides are TGTGCCAGCAGCTTTCGCCCCCTAGCCAAAAACATTCAGTACTTC.

This clonotype was seen a handful of times. The genes are TRBV10-3 and TRBJ2-7; TRBD1 might be the D (6 bases). CDR1 ENHRY and CDR2 SYGVKD come from the germline V gene. V was shortened by 9 bases and J by 2 bases, with 14 bases between the two germline ends. The CDR3 is 13 residues long. CDR3: CAMRRDIPYEQYF. CDR3 nucleotide sequence: TGTGCCATGCGCCGGGACATCCCCTACGAGCAGTACTTC.

This clonotype was counted between two and nine times. The chain links TRBV28 to TRBJ1-6; no clear D. The CDR3 runs 13 residues. Germline V gene data show CDR1 as MDHEN and CDR2 as SYDVKM. Trimming pared 4 bases from V and 6 bases from J, leaving 7 bases between. In DNA, the CDR3 is TGTGCCAGCAGTTGGCAAGCTAATTCACCCCTCCACTTT. Protein sequence: CASSWQANSPLHF.

V gene TRBV7-2 combines with J gene TRBJ1-1; D unresolved. Germline-derived CDR1 and CDR2 are SGHTA and FQGNSA. There are 15 residues in the CDR3. Trimming removed 1 base at V and 2 bases at J, with 11 bases between. CDR3 sequence reads: CASSLVFGTNTEAFF. In DNA, the CDR3 is TGTGCCAGCAGCTTAGTATTCGGCACCAACACTGAAGCTTTCTTT.

This clonotype was picked up a small number of times. In DNA form, the CDR3 reads TGTGCCAGCAGTTTAATGGCGGGAGGGCCGATTAGGCAGTTCTTC. Its protein product is CASSLMAGGPIRQFF. The genes are TRBV28 and TRBJ2-1; 9 nucleotides align to TRBD2. Germline CDR1 and CDR2: MDHEN and SYDVKM. The ends lost 2 bases at V and 12 bases at J; junction bases unmatched: 11. The CDR3 consists of 15 residues.